The present entry profiles one TCR beta chain with its context. The data stem from a study of blood T cell repertoires in COVID-19. Across the whole study: Some COVID-19 samples were acute and others convalescent; all came from the United States, Italy and Spain. PBMCs, B-cell-depleted T cells, or T cells provided the cDNA or gDNA that made up the material.

Per the original data handling: Researchers report that nucleated cell counts were estimated from reference gene primer amplification. The data were produced by immunoSEQ multiplex PCR, yet TCRdb's version contains in-frame clones alone and is incomplete. The V and J calls and clone size were taken over from that table, and D and trimming were inferred from the DNA. The repertoire consists of about 130,000 clones, with over 75% occurring once and the leading ten covering approximately 8.7%. Germline V gene data show CDR1 as SGHTA and CDR2 as FQGNSA. The CDR3 is 14 amino acids. J was trimmed by 8 bases and V by 5 bases; bases with no gene match: 9.

This sequence joins TRBV7-2 and TRBJ1-2; 9 bases map to TRBD1. The specimen was peripheral blood. This sequence was found in a man aged 40-50 years with active or convalescent COVID-19. The DNA of the CDR3 is TGTGCCAGCAGCCCGGACAGGGGCGGGAGGGGCTACACCTTC. Protein: CASSPDRGGRGYTF.